This T cell receptor beta chain was captured in a study of blood T cell repertoires in COVID-19. This clone occurred once. This CDR3 has 15 residues. V lost 1 base to trimming and J lost 5 bases, with 15 bases between them. CDR1 and CDR2 (germline): SGHNT, YYREEE (reference sequence). Some clones are missing from TCRdb's copy, which holds only in-frame ones; the method was immunoSEQ multiplex PCR. Here the sample spans some 120,000 clones, about four fifths being singletons. The chain is built from TRBV5-4 and TRBJ1-2; maybe TRBD1 (6 bases). This TCR was sampled from a man aged 55 to 70 with acute or convalescent COVID-19. The sample was peripheral blood. The CDR3 DNA sequence: TGTGCCAGCAGCTTGAGGGGGGGCCCTGCTTATGGCTACACCTTC. Translated: CASSLRGGPAYGYTF.